These T cell receptor beta chains were read from a single sample in a study of long-term antiretroviral therapy in people with HIV. Some clones are missing from TCRdb's copy, which holds only in-frame ones; the method was immunoSEQ multiplex PCR. Among tens of thousands of clones listed, 76% were seen once. The sample here was unsorted PBMCs, taken 1.1 years before starting antiretroviral therapy. These receptors originate from a woman aged 40-49 years with HIV. Both conserved end residues are part of each CDR3. The D gene is left open where the match is weak. Expanded clones get a size class; other rows say once, few or many, or leave the size out.

j_call d_call v_call clone_size cdr3_nt cdr3_aa
TRBJ1-1 NA TRBV29-1 NA TGCAGCGTTGCGAAGGTCGACACTGAAGCTTTCTTT CSVAKVDTEAFF
TRBJ2-1 NA TRBV5-4 NA TGTGCCAGCAGCTTGGCTCTGGGCAGCTCCTACAATGAGCAGTTCTTC CASSLALGSSYNEQFF
TRBJ2-1 TRBD2 TRBV30 NA TGTGCCTGGAGTGATATCGCTAGCGGGGGCCCTACGAGCTCCTACAATGAGCAGTTCTTC CAWSDIASGGPTSSYNEQFF
TRBJ2-2 TRBD2 TRBV4-2 NA TGTGCCAGCAGCCAAGATGGGAGGACTAGCGGAACCGGGGAGCTGTTTTTT CASSQDGRTSGTGELFF
TRBJ1-2 NA TRBV12-2 NA TGTGCAAGTCGCTTAGCAAGGGTGGGAGGGGCGGACGGCTACACCTTC CASRLARVGGADGYTF
TRBJ1-1 NA TRBV7-2 NA TGTGCCAGCAGCCCCCTGGGGGCCATGAACACTGAAGCTTTCTTT CASSPLGAMNTEAFF
TRBJ2-7 NA TRBV4-1 NA TGCGCCAGCAGCCAAGTCCAGGATTCCTACGAGCAGTACTTC CASSQVQDSYEQYF
TRBJ2-3 NA TRBV6-5 NA TGTGCCAGCAGTTACGGTCAGGGCACAGATACGCAGTATTTT CASSYGQGTDTQYF
TRBJ2-1 TRBD2 TRBV5-4 NA TGTGCCAGCAAGTTAGCGGGGGGTAACGAGCAGTTCTTC CASKLAGGNEQFF
TRBJ2-7 NA TRBV5-1 NA TGCGCCAGCAGCTTTGGGGATACAGCCTACGAGCAGTACTTC CASSFGDTAYEQYF
TRBJ2-7 TRBD2 TRBV6-6 few TGTGCCAGCGCAACTAGCGGGGGCCCCGGCGAGCAGTACTTC CASATSGGPGEQYF
TRBJ2-3 NA TRBV25-1 NA TGTGCCAGCAGTGTGGGGGGTACGCAGTATTTT CASSVGGTQYF
TRBJ2-5 NA TRBV27 once TGTGCCAGCAGTTTTTGGGGGTGGGAAGAGACCCAGTACTTC CASSFWGWEETQYF
TRBJ1-1 NA TRBV2 NA TGTGCCAGCAGTGAGGTGGAGAACACTGAAGCTTTCTTT CASSEVENTEAFF
TRBJ2-7 NA TRBV9 NA TGTGCCAGCAGCGGCCAGGCGGGCTCCTACGAGCAGTACTTC CASSGQAGSYEQYF
TRBJ2-7 NA TRBV21-1 NA TGTGCCAGCAGCAAAGCAGGATACGAGCAGTACTTC CASSKAGYEQYF